One sample yielded the 14 T cell receptor beta chains listed below, sequenced in a study of shared clonotypes between healthy human individuals. The protocol was immunoSEQ multiplex PCR, while the TCRdb copy is restricted to in-frame clones and leaves out a portion. The sample yields fewer than 3 million clones, about 90% seen once. The sequenced sample was naive CD4+ T cells from PBMCs. Indicated subset: CD45RA+ positively selected. The receptors originated from a man between 18 and 35 years old in good health. Some clones in this sample may be carry-over from other donors' samples.

This clone was observed a few times. This rearrangement joins TRBV11-2 to TRBJ1-1, with no clear D. This CDR3 is built from 12 residues. Germline CDR1 SGHAT, CDR2 FQNNGV. Trimming took 3 bases from V and 7 from J, leaving 9 bases between them. The CDR3 is CASSFSGGEAFF. The CDR3 DNA reads TGTGCCAGCAGCTTTTCCGGAGGTGAAGCTTTCTTT.

V gene TRBV28 combines with J gene TRBJ1-1; tentatively, D is TRBD1 (5 bases). Trimming cost V 8 bases and J 0 bases, with 13 bases left between them. Per germline, CDR1 MDHEN and CDR2 SYDVKM. This CDR3 contains 14 residues. The CDR3 loop reads CASGNGGMNTEAFF. The CDR3, as DNA: TGTGCCAGCGGGAACGGGGGAATGAACACTGAAGCTTTCTTT.

The chain has TRBV6-5 and TRBJ2-7; D remains unclear. This CDR3 comprises 15 residues. The germline gives CDR1 MNHEY, CDR2 SVGAGI. The ends were cut back, 8 bases at V and 2 bases at J, with 19 bases in the middle. The DNA for the CDR3 is TGTGCCAGCGCCCTAGGTTTCGCATCTACCTACGAGCAGTACTTC. Protein: CASALGFASTYEQYF.

In its sample, this clone was seen a few times. The chain uses TRBV6-1 and TRBJ2-6, with TRBD1 matching 9 bases. The CDR3 extends over 15 amino acids. V lost 4 bases to trimming and J lost 2 bases; unmatched junction nucleotides: 0. Germline V CDR1 and CDR2: MNHNS, SASEGT. The CDR3 bases are TGTGCCAGCAGTGGACAGGGGGCTGGGGCCAACGTCCTGACTTTC. Protein product: CASSGQGAGANVLTF.

This chain's CDR3 is CASSLKDRGPYTEAFF. CDR3 in DNA: TGCGCCAGCAGCTTGAAGGACAGGGGGCCTTACACTGAAGCTTTCTTT. The chain is built from TRBV5-1 and TRBJ1-1, with 11 bases that match TRBD1. Losses at the gene ends were 1 base for V and 3 bases for J; bases not matched to a gene: 5. This CDR3 contains 16 residues. Germline loops: CDR1 SGHRS, CDR2 YFSETQ.

This clone appeared once. J is TRBJ2-7 and V is TRBV5-1, with D unclear. Germline V CDR1 and CDR2: SGHRS, YFSETQ. The CDR3 is 15 amino acids. Deletions cut 4 bases from V and 0 bases from J, with 14 bases between. The CDR3 region is CASSAARLTSYEQYF. The CDR3 nucleotides read TGCGCCAGCAGCGCGGCCAGGTTGACCTCCTACGAGCAGTACTTC.

The rearrangement uses TRBV19 and TRBJ2-3, with D perhaps TRBD1 (5 bases). V lost 1 base and J lost 0, with 14 bases in between. This CDR3 has 17 residues. CDR1 and CDR2 from the germline V gene are LNHDA and SQIVND (reference sequence). CDR3 sequence: CASSIAARGSSTDTQYF. The CDR3 nucleotides are TGTGCCAGTAGTATAGCCGCAAGGGGTTCTAGCACAGATACGCAGTATTTT.

The rearrangement uses TRBV28 and TRBJ2-7; 7 bases agree with TRBD1. CDR1 MDHEN and CDR2 SYDVKM come from the germline V gene. Trimming at V came to 7 bases and at J to 2 bases, leaving 8 bases not matched to a gene. The CDR3 runs 14 residues. This CDR3 is CASNLQGPPYEQYF. The CDR3 nucleotides are TGTGCCAGCAACCTACAGGGGCCCCCCTACGAGCAGTACTTC.

This clone was recorded once. The chain couples TRBV4-1 to TRBJ1-6; D remains unclear. The V and J ends lost 3 bases and 0 bases respectively, with 12 bases between them. The CDR3 spans 17 residues. Germline CDR1 MGHRA, CDR2 YSYEKL. This CDR3 is CASSQVGELSYNSPLHF. The DNA of the CDR3 is TGCGCCAGCAGCCAGGTTGGGGAGCTCTCCTATAATTCACCCCTCCACTTT.

This chain connects TRBV9 to TRBJ2-7, with a tentative D call TRBD1 (6 bases). Germline V CDR1 and CDR2: SGDLS, YYNGEE. The V end lost 7 bases, the J end lost 3 bases, and 8 bases lay between the germline ends. The CDR3 loop spans 11 amino acids. CDR3 nucleotide sequence: TGTGCCAGCGGGACATTCTACGAGCAGTACTTC. It is translated as CASGTFYEQYF. Filled out from reference TRBV9 and TRBJ2-7, the complete variable domain reads DSGVTQTPKHLITATGQRVTLRCSPRSGDLSVYWYQQSLDQGLQFLIQYYNGEERAKGNILERFSAQQFPDLHSELNLSSLELGDSALYFCASGTFYEQYFGPGTRLTVT.

The rearrangement joins TRBV7-9 to TRBJ2-1; the match to TRBD2 covers 12 bases. Trimming took 1 base from V and 14 from J; bases not matched to a gene: 6. CDR1 SEHNR and CDR2 FQNEAQ come from the germline V gene (reference sequence). The CDR3 contains 14 residues. DNA for the CDR3: TGTGCCAGCAGCTTAGGTGGACTAGCGGGGACAAAGTTCTTC. Its protein product is CASSLGGLAGTKFF.

The chain is built from TRBV11-2 and TRBJ2-7; no clear D gene. The CDR3 is made up of 16 amino acids. Germline CDR1 and CDR2: SGHAT and FQNNGV. Trimming stripped 0 bases from V and 5 bases from J, with 17 bases between. DNA of the CDR3: TGTGCCAGCAGCTTAGATCGGGCGTTGGGCGTTCACGAGCAGTACTTC. This gives the protein CASSLDRALGVHEQYF.

This clone has only a few counts. V is TRBV2 and J is TRBJ2-7, with TRBD1 identical over 8 bases. The ends lost 4 bases at V and 9 bases at J; junction bases unmatched: 11. The germline V gene has CDR1 SNHLY and CDR2 FYNNEI. This CDR3 spans 14 amino acids. CDR3 residues: CASSVGQGESRQYF. The CDR3 DNA reads as TGTGCCAGCAGTGTCGGACAGGGCGAGTCCCGGCAGTACTTC. The full variable domain, its missing parts supplied by reference TRBV2 and TRBJ2-7, is EPEVTQTPSHQVTQMGQEVILRCVPISNHLYFYWYRQILGQKVEFLVSFYNNEISEKSEIFDDQFSVERPDGSNFTLKIRSTKLEDSAMYFCASSVGQGESRQYFGPGTRLTVT.

The genes are TRBV6-5 and TRBJ2-7; 10 bases align to TRBD1. The CDR3 totals 15 residues. After removal of 7 bases from V and 5 bases from J, the junction contained 11 bases not matched to a gene. Germline-derived CDR1 and CDR2 are MNHEY and SVGAGI. CDR3 coding DNA: TGTGCCAGCACCCCCCCGGGGACAGGGGCTAACGAGCAGTACTTC. The encoded protein is CASTPPGTGANEQYF.